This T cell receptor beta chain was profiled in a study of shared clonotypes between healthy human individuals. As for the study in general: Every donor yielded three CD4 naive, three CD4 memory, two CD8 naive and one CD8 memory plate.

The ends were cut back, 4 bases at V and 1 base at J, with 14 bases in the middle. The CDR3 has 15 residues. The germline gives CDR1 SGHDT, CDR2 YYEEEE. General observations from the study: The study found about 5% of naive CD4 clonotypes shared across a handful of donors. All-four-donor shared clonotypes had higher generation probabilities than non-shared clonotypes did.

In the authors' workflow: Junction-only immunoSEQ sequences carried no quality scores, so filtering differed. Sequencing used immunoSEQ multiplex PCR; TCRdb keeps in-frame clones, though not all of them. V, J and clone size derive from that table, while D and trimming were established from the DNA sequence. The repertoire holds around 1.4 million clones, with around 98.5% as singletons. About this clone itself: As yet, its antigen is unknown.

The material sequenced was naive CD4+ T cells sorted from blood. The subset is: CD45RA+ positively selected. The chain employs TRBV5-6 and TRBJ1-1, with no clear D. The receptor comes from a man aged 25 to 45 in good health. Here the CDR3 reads CASSPKGTRNTEAFF. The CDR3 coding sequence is TGTGCCAGCAGCCCAAAAGGAACGAGGAACACTGAAGCTTTCTTT.